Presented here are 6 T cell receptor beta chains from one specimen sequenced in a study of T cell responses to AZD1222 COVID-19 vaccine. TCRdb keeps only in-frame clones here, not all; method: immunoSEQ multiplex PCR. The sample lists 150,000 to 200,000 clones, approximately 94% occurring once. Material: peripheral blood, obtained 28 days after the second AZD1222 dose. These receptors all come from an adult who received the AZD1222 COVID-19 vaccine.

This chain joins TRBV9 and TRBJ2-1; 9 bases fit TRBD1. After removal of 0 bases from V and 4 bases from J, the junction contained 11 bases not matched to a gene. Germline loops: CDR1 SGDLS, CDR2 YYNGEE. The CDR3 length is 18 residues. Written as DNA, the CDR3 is TGTGCCAGCAGCGTAGTAGTAGGGGGGACAGGGAGGTACAATGAGCAGTTCTTC. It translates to CASSVVVGGTGRYNEQFF.

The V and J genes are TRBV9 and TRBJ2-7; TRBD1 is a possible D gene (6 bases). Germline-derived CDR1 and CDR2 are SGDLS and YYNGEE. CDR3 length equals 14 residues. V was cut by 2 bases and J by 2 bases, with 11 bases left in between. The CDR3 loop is CASSVGDKAYEQYF. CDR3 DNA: TGTGCCAGCAGCGTTGGGGACAAGGCCTACGAGCAGTACTTC.

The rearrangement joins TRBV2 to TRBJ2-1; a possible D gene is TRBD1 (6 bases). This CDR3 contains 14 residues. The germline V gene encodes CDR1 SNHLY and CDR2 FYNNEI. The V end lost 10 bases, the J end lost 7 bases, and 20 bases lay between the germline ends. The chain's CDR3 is CATSGTRSGNEQFF. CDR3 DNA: TGTGCCACCTCCGGGACACGTTCTGGGAATGAGCAGTTCTTC.

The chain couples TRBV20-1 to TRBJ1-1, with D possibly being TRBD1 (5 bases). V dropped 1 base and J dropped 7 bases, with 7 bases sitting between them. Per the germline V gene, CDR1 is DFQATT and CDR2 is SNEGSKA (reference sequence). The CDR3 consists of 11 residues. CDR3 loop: CSARAGGEAFF. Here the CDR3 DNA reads TGCAGTGCTAGAGCTGGGGGTGAAGCTTTCTTT.

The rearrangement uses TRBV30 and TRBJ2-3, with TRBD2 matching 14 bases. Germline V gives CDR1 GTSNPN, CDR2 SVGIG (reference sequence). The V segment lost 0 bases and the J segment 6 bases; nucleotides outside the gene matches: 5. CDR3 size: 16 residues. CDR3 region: CAWSVGLAGGMDTQYF. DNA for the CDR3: TGTGCCTGGAGTGTCGGACTAGCGGGAGGTATGGATACGCAGTATTTT.

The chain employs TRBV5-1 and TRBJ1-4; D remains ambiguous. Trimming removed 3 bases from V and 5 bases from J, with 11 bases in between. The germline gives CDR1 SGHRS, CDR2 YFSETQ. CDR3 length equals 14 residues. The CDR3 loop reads CASSSGTANEKLFF. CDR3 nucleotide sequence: TGCGCCAGCAGCTCCGGAACAGCGAATGAAAAACTGTTTTTT.